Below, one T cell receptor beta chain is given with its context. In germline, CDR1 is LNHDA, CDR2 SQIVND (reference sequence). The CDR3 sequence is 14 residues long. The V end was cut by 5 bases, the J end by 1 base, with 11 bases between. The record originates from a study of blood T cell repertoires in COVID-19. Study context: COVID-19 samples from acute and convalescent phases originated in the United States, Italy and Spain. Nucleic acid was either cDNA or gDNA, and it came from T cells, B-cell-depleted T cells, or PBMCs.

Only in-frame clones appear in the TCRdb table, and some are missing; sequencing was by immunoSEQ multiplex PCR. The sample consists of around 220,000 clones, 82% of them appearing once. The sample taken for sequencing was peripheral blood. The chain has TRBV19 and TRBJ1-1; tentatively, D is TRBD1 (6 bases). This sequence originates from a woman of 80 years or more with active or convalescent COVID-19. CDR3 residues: CASSPTTGNTEAFF. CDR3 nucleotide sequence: TGTGCCAGTAGTCCAACGACAGGGAACACTGAAGCTTTCTTT.